The next 26 T cell receptor beta chains were all read from a single sample in a study of blood T cells in healthy people across ages. The authors ran a second PCR of 7 to 11 cycles using a sample-barcoded 5' primer and a J-beta primer mix. TCRdb recomputed calls from the 5' RACE reads with MiXCR, one row per CDR3 protein. Of fewer than 1.5 million distinct CDR3 sequences in the sample, roughly 40% were seen once. The sample consisted of blood. These TCRs come from a woman between 18 and 30 years old in good health.

This clonotype was seen a few times. The chain carries TRBV20-1 and TRBJ1-5; 7 nucleotides match TRBD1. The V segment lost 1 base and the J segment 2 bases; nucleotides outside the gene matches: 5. The germline CDR1 and CDR2 sequences are DFQATT and SNEGSKA (reference sequence). CDR3 size: 15 residues. This CDR3 is CSARGQGSGNQPQHF. The DNA of the CDR3 is TGCAGTGCTAGAGGACAGGGAAGCGGCAATCAGCCCCAGCATTTT.

The chain employs TRBV3-1 and TRBJ1-1, with D tentatively TRBD1 (6 bases). The V gene's germline CDR1 is LGHDT and CDR2 YNNKEL (reference sequence). With 1 base removed from V and 2 bases from J, the gap between germline ends came to 11 bases. This CDR3 spans 15 amino acids. As DNA, the CDR3 is TGTGCCAGCAGCCAAGCTAACAGGGTTAACACTGAAGCTTTCTTT. It is translated as CASSQANRVNTEAFF.

This clonotype was found a few times. V gene TRBV4-1 combines with J gene TRBJ2-1; D may match TRBD1 or TRBD2 (5 bases each). This CDR3 is built from 16 residues. Germline assignment: CDR1 MGHRA and CDR2 YSYEKL. Trimming stripped 2 bases from V and 0 bases from J, with 11 bases between. The CDR3: CASSQRGVSSYNEQFF. The CDR3 region has the DNA TGCGCCAGCAGCCAAAGAGGGGTAAGCTCCTACAATGAGCAGTTCTTC.

The rearrangement uses TRBV9 and TRBJ2-1; 8 nucleotides match TRBD2. V gave up 6 bases and J gave up 3 bases; unmatched junction bases: 8. Germline values: CDR1 SGDLS, CDR2 YYNGEE. There are 15 residues in the CDR3. CDR3 sequence (DNA): TGTGCCAGCAAACCTGCAGCGGGGGACTACAATGAGCAGTTCTTC. It yields the protein CASKPAAGDYNEQFF.

This clonotype was seen more than once but under ten times. V gene TRBV25-1 combines with J gene TRBJ1-2, with 10 nucleotides matching TRBD1. Germline CDR1 MGHDK, CDR2 SYGVNS. Trimming cost V 7 bases and J 4 bases; bases outside gene matches: 9. The CDR3 is 15 amino acids. Written as DNA, the CDR3 is TGTGCCAGCAAATCCGACAGGGGGCGAAGCTATGGCTACACCTTC. It translates to CASKSDRGRSYGYTF.

The V gene is TRBV20-1, the J gene TRBJ1-1; maybe TRBD1 (6 bases). Germline V gene sequence: CDR1 DFQATT, CDR2 SNEGSKA (reference sequence). The CDR3 has 12 residues. V dropped 2 bases and J dropped 7 bases, with 11 bases sitting between them. CDR3 amino acids: CSARWGAGEAFF. CDR3 in DNA: TGCAGTGCTAGATGGGGGGCGGGTGAAGCTTTCTTT.

V is TRBV5-6 and J is TRBJ1-1; tentatively, D is TRBD1 (5 bases). The CDR3 sequence is 12 residues long. Germline-derived CDR1 and CDR2 are SGHDT and YYEEEE. Trimming took off 1 base at V and 11 bases at J, with 12 bases between the two ends. The DNA of the CDR3 is TGTGCCAGCAGCTTGTCAGGGCGCGTCGCTTTCTTT. It specifies CASSLSGRVAFF.

The chain joins TRBV13 to TRBJ2-2; D call uncertain. The CDR3 consists of 13 residues. From germline, CDR1 is PRHDT and CDR2 FYEKMQ (reference sequence). The V and J ends lost 7 bases and 4 bases respectively, with 10 bases between them. This chain's CDR3 is CASTNYITGELFF. The CDR3 region has the DNA TGTGCCAGCACCAACTATATCACCGGGGAGCTGTTTTTT.

This chain links TRBV29-1 with TRBJ2-1, with no clear D. Germline V gene data show CDR1 as SQVTM and CDR2 as ANQGSEA. There are 15 residues in the CDR3. Trimming removed 4 bases from V and 6 bases from J, with 19 bases in between. The CDR3 DNA is TGCAGCGTTGGGTCGAGGAACCCCCTCCGCAATGAGCAGTTCTTC. Translating gives CSVGSRNPLRNEQFF.

This clonotype was seen more than once but under ten times. The J gene is TRBJ1-2, the V gene TRBV5-1; 8 nucleotides line up with TRBD1. The CDR3 loop spans 15 amino acids. V gave up 3 bases and J gave up 4 bases; unmatched junction bases: 8. Germline V CDR1 and CDR2: SGHRS, YFSETQ. CDR3 amino acids: CASSSGQGLVYGYTF. The CDR3 DNA reads as TGCGCCAGCAGCTCTGGACAGGGATTAGTCTATGGCTACACCTTC.

The chain links TRBV9 to TRBJ1-1; D not resolved. V shed 4 bases and J shed 0 bases, with 16 bases lying between them. This CDR3 comprises 16 residues. Germline CDR1 reads SGDLS; CDR2 reads YYNGEE. CDR3 protein: CASSPPSGYMNTEAFF. In nucleotides, the CDR3 is TGTGCCAGCAGCCCCCCTAGCGGGTACATGAACACTGAAGCTTTCTTT.

V usage is TRBV12-3 or TRBV12-4 and J usage is TRBJ2-1, with no clear D. The CDR3 consists of 12 residues. Trimming removed 6 bases at V and 8 bases at J, with 11 bases between. The DNA of the CDR3 is TGTGCCAGCAGCCTATTAATCCATGAGCAGTTCTTC. This sequence encodes CASSLLIHEQFF.

This clonotype turned up a few times. The chain couples TRBV20-1 to TRBJ1-2; D ambiguous. This CDR3 comprises 11 residues. The V gene's germline CDR1 is DFQATT and CDR2 SNEGSKA (reference sequence). The V end lost 6 bases, the J end lost 2 bases, and 7 bases lay between the germline ends. The CDR3 spells CSAHENYGYTF. Here the CDR3 DNA reads TGCAGTGCGCACGAGAACTATGGCTACACCTTC.

In its sample, this clonotype was seen many times. The chain links TRBV12-3 or TRBV12-4 to TRBJ1-2; D might be TRBD1 (5 bases). The V gene lost 4 bases and the J gene lost 5 bases, with 11 bases spanning the gap. CDR3 length: 13 residues. Here the CDR3 reads CASSSPGTYGYTF. CDR3 nucleotides: TGTGCCAGCAGTTCCCCGGGGACTTATGGCTACACCTTC.

The table lists this clonotype with a few counts. The chain employs TRBV18 and TRBJ2-7; the match to TRBD1 covers 7 bases. Germline V CDR1 and CDR2: KGHSH, LQKENI. With V trimmed by 4 bases and J by 4 bases, 19 bases remained unmatched. The CDR3 consists of 18 residues. The CDR3 nucleotides read TGTGCCAGCTCACACACGAGGATTGCCGGGACAGCCCCTTACGAGCAGTACTTC. This encodes CASSHTRIAGTAPYEQYF.

The chain recombines TRBV20-1 with TRBJ2-1; TRBD2 aligns across 7 bases. V gave up 1 base and J gave up 0 bases; unmatched junction bases: 3. In germline, CDR1 is DFQATT, CDR2 SNEGSKA (reference sequence). This CDR3 comprises 15 residues. The chain's CDR3 is CSARALADSYNEQFF. DNA of the CDR3: TGCAGTGCTAGAGCGCTAGCGGACTCCTACAATGAGCAGTTCTTC.

V and J are TRBV7-2 and TRBJ1-6; 7 positions agree with TRBD1. From germline, CDR1 is SGHTA and CDR2 FQGNSA. This CDR3 has 18 amino acids. J was trimmed by 4 bases and V by 4 bases; bases with no gene match: 13. Here the CDR3 reads CASSSTPGQRSYNSPLHF. CDR3 DNA sequence: TGTGCCAGCAGCTCTACTCCGGGACAGCGATCTTATAATTCACCCCTCCACTTT.

This clonotype appeared once. The CDR3 is CASSPSGRAEYIQYF. CDR3 nucleotide sequence: TGTGCCAGCAGCCCTAGCGGGAGGGCCGAATACATTCAGTACTTC. This chain links TRBV12-3 or TRBV12-4 with TRBJ2-4, with 12 bases identical to TRBD2. The CDR3 contains 15 residues. Germline trimming cut 6 bases from V and 8 bases from J; bases unmatched to any gene: 8.

The gene calls are TRBV29-1 and TRBJ2-5, with 7 bases that match TRBD1. The CDR3 covers 15 residues. Looked up from germline, CDR1 is SQVTM and CDR2 is ANQGSEA. The V and J ends lost 1 base and 11 bases, in that order; junction bases with no gene match: 16. The CDR3 loop is CSVEGGTDRGDEQYF. Here the CDR3 DNA reads TGCAGCGTTGAAGGAGGGACAGACCGAGGGGATGAGCAGTACTTC. The full variable domain, its missing parts supplied by reference TRBV29-1 and TRBJ2-5, is SAVISQKPSRDICQRGTSLTIQCQVDSQVTMMFWYRQQPGQSLTLIATANQGSEATYESGFVIDKFPISRPNLTFSTLTVSNMSPEDSSIYLCSVEGGTDRGDEQYFGPGTRLLVL.

The chain recombines TRBV6-1 with TRBJ2-7; D remains unclear. The germline V gene encodes CDR1 MNHNS and CDR2 SASEGT. The CDR3 is 15 residues long. V shed 2 bases and J shed 3 bases, with 14 bases lying between them. The CDR3 region has the DNA TGTGCCAGCAGTGAACCCAGCCGCCCCAACTACGAGCAGTACTTC. Its protein is CASSEPSRPNYEQYF.

This rearrangement joins TRBV11-2 to TRBJ2-1, with 13 bases fitting TRBD2. With 4 bases clipped from V and 9 bases from J, the junction kept 12 bases outside the gene matches. Germline V gene data show CDR1 as SGHAT and CDR2 as FQNNGV. The CDR3 contains 17 residues. The CDR3 reads CASSYGLAGVWGTEQFF. Written as DNA, the CDR3 is TGTGCCAGCAGCTACGGACTAGCGGGAGTTTGGGGGACTGAGCAGTTCTTC.

The chain recombines TRBV29-1 with TRBJ1-5; D ambiguous. V dropped 4 bases and J dropped 7 bases, with 14 bases sitting between them. This CDR3 spans 13 amino acids. CDR1 is SQVTM, CDR2 ANQGSEA, per germline. CDR3 loop: CSVVRTLGQPQHF. DNA for the CDR3: TGCAGCGTTGTTAGGACCCTGGGGCAGCCCCAGCATTTT.

This clonotype was seen only a few times. The V and J genes are TRBV12-3 or TRBV12-4 and TRBJ2-7, with a possible D match to TRBD1 (5 bases). V lost 10 bases and J 3 bases, leaving 10 bases between the germline ends. The CDR3 totals 11 residues. CDR3 DNA sequence: TGTGCCATCGGGCAGGGCTACGAGCAGTACTTC. Translation gives CAIGQGYEQYF.

J is TRBJ2-1 and V is TRBV20-1, with unresolved D. The V gene lost 5 bases and the J gene lost 6 bases, with 14 bases spanning the gap. Germline CDR1 DFQATT, CDR2 SNEGSKA (reference sequence). CDR3 length: 13 residues. The CDR3 here is CSAWPPGSNEQFF. The CDR3 nucleotides read TGCAGTGCTTGGCCCCCGGGTTCCAATGAGCAGTTCTTC.

This chain joins TRBV3-1 and TRBJ1-6, with unresolved D. Germline CDR1 LGHDT, CDR2 YNNKEL (reference sequence). V lost 3 bases to trimming and J lost 10 bases, with 19 bases between them. The CDR3 is 16 amino acids. This CDR3 is CASSQAGRLKGSPLHF. The CDR3 coding sequence is TGTGCCAGCAGCCAGGCCGGAAGACTGAAAGGATCACCCCTCCACTTT.

V and J are TRBV9 and TRBJ2-4; D is perhaps TRBD2 (6 bases). The J call could be wrong; TRBJ2-7 is a better fit for the DNA end. Germline V gives CDR1 SGDLS, CDR2 YYNGEE. This CDR3 has 12 residues. This chain's CDR3 is CASGDWPYEQYF. CDR3 sequence (DNA): TGTGCCAGCGGGGACTGGCCTTACGAGCAGTACTTC.